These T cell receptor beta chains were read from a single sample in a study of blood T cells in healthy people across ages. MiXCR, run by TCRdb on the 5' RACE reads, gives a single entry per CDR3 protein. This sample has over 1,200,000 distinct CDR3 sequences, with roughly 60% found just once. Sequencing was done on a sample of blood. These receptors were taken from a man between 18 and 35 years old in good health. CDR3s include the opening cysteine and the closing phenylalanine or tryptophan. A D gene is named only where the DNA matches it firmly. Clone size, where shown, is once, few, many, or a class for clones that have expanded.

cdr3_nt: TGCAGTGCTAGAGCCAAGCGGGGCATCCCCACAGATACGCAGTATTTT; cdr3_aa: CSARAKRGIPTDTQYF; clone_size: .; v_call: TRBV20-1; j_call: TRBJ2-3; d_call: TRBD2
cdr3_nt: TGTGCCAGCAGTGAAAGGTCGGCATTGAATCAGCCCCAGCATTTT; cdr3_aa: CASSERSALNQPQHF; clone_size: .; v_call: TRBV2; j_call: TRBJ1-5; d_call: .
cdr3_nt: TGTGCCAGCAGTCCACGACACAGGGAACCCTACGAGCAGTACTTC; cdr3_aa: CASSPRHREPYEQYF; clone_size: .; v_call: TRBV28; j_call: TRBJ2-7; d_call: .
cdr3_nt: TGCAGTGCGTTGGGCGGGGGTAGCACAGATACGCAGTATTTT; cdr3_aa: CSALGGGSTDTQYF; clone_size: .; v_call: TRBV20-1; j_call: TRBJ2-3; d_call: TRBD2
cdr3_nt: TGCAGTGCTAGAGATCGGAGAGGGCAAGAGACCCAGTACTTC; cdr3_aa: CSARDRRGQETQYF; clone_size: .; v_call: TRBV20-1; j_call: TRBJ2-5; d_call: .
cdr3_nt: TGTGCCAGCAGCGTAGGAGGCCAAGAGCTGTTCTTC; cdr3_aa: CASSVGGQELFF; clone_size: .; v_call: TRBV9; j_call: TRBJ2-1; d_call: .
cdr3_nt: TGTGCCAGCAGCTGGGGGTGGAGGGAGAGTTACAATGAGCAGTTCTTC; cdr3_aa: CASSWGWRESYNEQFF; clone_size: .; v_call: TRBV11-3; j_call: TRBJ2-1; d_call: .
cdr3_nt: TGTGCCTGCAGCCTAGGGACTAGCGGGGCGTACGAGCAGTACTTC; cdr3_aa: CACSLGTSGAYEQYF; clone_size: once; v_call: TRBV11-2; j_call: TRBJ2-7; d_call: TRBD2
cdr3_nt: TGCAGCGTTGTAATGGACAGTCAGTCGCAGTATTTT; cdr3_aa: CSVVMDSQSQYF; clone_size: few; v_call: TRBV29-1; j_call: TRBJ2-3; d_call: .
cdr3_nt: TGTGCCAGTAGTATAAAGGGACAGGCGGTTCAGTACTTC; cdr3_aa: CASSIKGQAVQYF; clone_size: few; v_call: TRBV19; j_call: TRBJ2-4; d_call: TRBD1
cdr3_nt: TGTGCCACCGGACTAGCGGGGGGGCGGCACGAGCAGTACTTC; cdr3_aa: CATGLAGGRHEQYF; clone_size: .; v_call: TRBV12-3/TRBV12-4; j_call: TRBJ2-7; d_call: TRBD2
cdr3_nt: TGTGCCAGCAGCCCCCCGGGACAGGGAAGGTTTACGTACTTC; cdr3_aa: CASSPPGQGRFTYF; clone_size: .; v_call: TRBV7-9; j_call: TRBJ2-4; d_call: TRBD1
cdr3_nt: TGCGCCAGCACCATCGTGGGGAGCGCGAACACTGGGGAGCTGTTTTTT; cdr3_aa: CASTIVGSANTGELFF; clone_size: .; v_call: TRBV5-1; j_call: TRBJ2-2; d_call: .
cdr3_nt: TGTGCCAGCAGCTTAGTCAGTGGCTCCTTAAGCGGTGAAGCTTTCTTT; cdr3_aa: CASSLVSGSLSGEAFF; clone_size: .; v_call: TRBV7-2; j_call: TRBJ1-1; d_call: .
cdr3_nt: TGTGCCAGCAGCCAGAGAGCGGGGGGAACAACCTACGAGCAGTACTTC; cdr3_aa: CASSQRAGGTTYEQYF; clone_size: .; v_call: TRBV4-2; j_call: TRBJ2-7; d_call: TRBD2
cdr3_nt: TGTGCCAGCAGCGCCGGGGGTTCCTATAATTCACCCCTCCACTTT; cdr3_aa: CASSAGGSYNSPLHF; clone_size: .; v_call: TRBV5-6; j_call: TRBJ1-6; d_call: .
cdr3_nt: TGTGCCAGCAGCTTGGGCCGGGACATTGGGTTCTTC; cdr3_aa: CASSLGRDIGFF; clone_size: few; v_call: TRBV7-8; j_call: TRBJ2-1; d_call: .